These 10 T cell receptor beta chains originate from one sample sequenced in a study of cytomegalovirus exposure and HLA in healthy donors. PCR used 60 Vbeta primers and 13 Jbeta primers. Profiling relied on immunoSEQ multiplex PCR, and the TCRdb table lists in-frame clones only, not all of them. The table shows some 150,000 clones, with around 79% occurring only once. Sequenced sample: PBMCs. Receptors originate from a male donor in good health and CMV-seronegative.

The CDR3 DNA is TGTGCCAGCAGCTCAACAGGGTATCCGGGCGACATTCAGTACTTC. Translation: CASSSTGYPGDIQYF. This sequence joins TRBV7-2 and TRBJ2-4; tentative D call: TRBD1 (6 bases). Trimming stripped 4 bases from V and 8 bases from J, with 18 bases between. CDR1 and CDR2 from the germline V gene are SGHTA and FQGNSA. CDR3 length equals 15 residues.

The chain is built from TRBV4-2 and TRBJ1-4, with D maybe TRBD1 (5 bases). V lost 4 bases to trimming and J lost 3 bases, with 24 bases between them. Germline loops: CDR1 LGHNA, CDR2 YNFKEQ. The CDR3 has 19 amino acids. CDR3 coding DNA: TGTGCCAGCAGCCGCACCGAGGGGCAGGGAGGGTCCTCTAATGAAAAACTGTTTTTT. This translates into CASSRTEGQGGSSNEKLFF.

The V call is TRBV20-1, the J call TRBJ1-1; no firm D call. Deletions cut 3 bases from V and 4 bases from J, with 6 bases between. Germline assignment: CDR1 DFQATT and CDR2 SNEGSKA (reference sequence). CDR3 length: 11 amino acids. The CDR3 sequence is CSASEGTEAFF. CDR3 DNA: TGCAGTGCTAGTGAGGGCACTGAAGCTTTCTTT.

The rearrangement links TRBV5-1 to TRBJ1-1, with TRBD1 as a possible D gene (5 bases). Between the trimmed V and J ends, which lost 5 bases and 1 base, there was a span of 6 bases. Germline V gives CDR1 SGHRS, CDR2 YFSETQ. The CDR3 has 12 amino acids. CDR3 in amino acids: CASRQENTEAFF. In DNA form, the CDR3 reads TGCGCCAGCAGACAGGAGAACACTGAAGCTTTCTTT.

The chain carries TRBV7-8 and TRBJ2-1, with a possible D match to TRBD2 (5 bases). Trimming shortened V by 4 bases and J by 1 base, and 17 bases separated the two germline ends. The CDR3 loop spans 17 amino acids. Per germline, CDR1 SGHVS and CDR2 FQNEAQ. The CDR3 spells CASSYEPSRRSYNEQFF. DNA of the CDR3: TGTGCCAGCAGCTACGAGCCCAGCCGGAGGTCCTACAATGAGCAGTTCTTC.

The gene calls are TRBV7-2 and TRBJ2-7; D is unclear. Germline CDR1 reads SGHTA; CDR2 reads FQGNSA. Trimming pared 5 bases from V and 0 bases from J, leaving 5 bases between. The CDR3 has 12 residues. This chain's CDR3 is CASSPGSYEQYF. CDR3 nucleotides: TGTGCCAGCAGCCCCGGCTCCTACGAGCAGTACTTC.

This chain uses TRBV7-9 with TRBJ2-4; D not resolved. The CDR3 is 12 residues long. The V gene lost 5 bases and the J gene lost 3 bases, with 5 bases spanning the gap. Germline V gene sequence: CDR1 SEHNR, CDR2 FQNEAQ (reference sequence). The CDR3 bases are TGTGCCAGCAGCCCAAACAAAAACATTCAGTACTTC. Encoded protein: CASSPNKNIQYF.

The rearrangement links TRBV5-5 to TRBJ2-2; D might be TRBD2 (5 bases). The CDR3 has 15 residues. In germline, CDR1 is SGHKS, CDR2 YYEKEE (reference sequence). Trimming cost V 2 bases and J 8 bases, with 16 bases left between them. CDR3 coding DNA: TGTGCCAGCAGCTTAGGAGGAGCCACTCTGGGGGAGCTGTTTTTT. Amino acid sequence: CASSLGGATLGELFF. The full variable domain, with the rest looked up from reference TRBV5-5 and TRBJ2-2, is DAGVTQSPTHLIKTRGQQVTLRCSPISGHKSVSWYQQVLGQGPQFIFQYYEKEERGRGNFPDRFSARQFPNYSSELNVNALLLGDSALYLCASSLGGATLGELFFGEGSRLTVL.

The chain recombines TRBV5-8 with TRBJ1-5, with D possibly TRBD1 on 5 matching bases. CDR3 size: 15 residues. Per the germline V gene, CDR1 is SGHTS and CDR2 is YDEGEE. V lost 2 bases and J 6 bases, leaving 15 bases between the germline ends. CDR3 sequence: CASSLGQGRRQPQHF. CDR3 bases: TGTGCCAGCAGCTTAGGCCAGGGCAGGCGTCAGCCCCAGCATTTT.

There are a few counts of this clone. The chain is built from TRBV7-6 and TRBJ2-7; 7 nucleotides align to TRBD1. In germline, CDR1 is SGHVS, CDR2 FNYEAQ. V lost 4 bases to trimming and J lost 0 bases; unmatched junction nucleotides: 6. This CDR3 is 15 amino acids long. The CDR3 sequence is CASSYMTGPSYEQYF. CDR3 nucleotides: TGTGCCAGCAGCTATATGACAGGGCCCTCCTACGAGCAGTACTTC.